This TCR beta chain was identified during a study of OX40 agonist ivuxolimab in advanced cancers. Study summary: Partial responses were achieved by three patients, of whom one had hepatocellular carcinoma and two had cutaneous melanoma.

TCRdb keeps only in-frame clones here, not all; method: immunoSEQ multiplex PCR. The table has tens of thousands of clones, approximately 88% seen once. Trimming took 4 bases from V and 0 from J, leaving 8 bases between them. CDR3 length equals 15 residues. Germline CDR1 SGHDT, CDR2 YYEEEE. About this clone itself: The antigen remains undetermined.

Study-level points and caveats: Some nonresponders additionally presented with little normalized T-cell clonal expansion.

The chain employs TRBV5-6 and TRBJ2-6; no firm D call. This receptor was taken from an adult with an advanced solid tumor such as melanoma, head and neck, liver or kidney cancer. The sample in question was CD4+ or CD8+ T cells sorted from blood, obtained in a trial of the OX40 agonist ivuxolimab. The CDR3 here is CASSGKSSGANVLTF. The CDR3 DNA sequence: TGTGCCAGCAGCGGGAAGAGCTCTGGGGCCAACGTCCTGACTTTC. The full variable domain, with the rest looked up from reference TRBV5-6 and TRBJ2-6, is DAGVTQSPTHLIKTRGQQVTLRCSPKSGHDTVSWYQQALGQGPQFIFQYYEEEERQRGNFPDRFSGHQFPNYSSELNVNALLLGDSALYLCASSGKSSGANVLTFGAGSRLTVL.